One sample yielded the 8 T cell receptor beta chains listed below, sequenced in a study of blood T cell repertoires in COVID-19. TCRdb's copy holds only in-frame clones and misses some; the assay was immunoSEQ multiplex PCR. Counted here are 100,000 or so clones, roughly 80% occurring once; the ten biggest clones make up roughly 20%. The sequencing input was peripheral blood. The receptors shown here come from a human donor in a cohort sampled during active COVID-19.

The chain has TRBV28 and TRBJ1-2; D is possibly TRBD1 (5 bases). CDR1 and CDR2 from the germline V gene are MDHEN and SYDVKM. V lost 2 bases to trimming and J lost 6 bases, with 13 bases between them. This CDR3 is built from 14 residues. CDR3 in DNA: TGTGCCAGCAGTTTAGGGGCAGGGTCAGATGGCTACACCTTC. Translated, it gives CASSLGAGSDGYTF.

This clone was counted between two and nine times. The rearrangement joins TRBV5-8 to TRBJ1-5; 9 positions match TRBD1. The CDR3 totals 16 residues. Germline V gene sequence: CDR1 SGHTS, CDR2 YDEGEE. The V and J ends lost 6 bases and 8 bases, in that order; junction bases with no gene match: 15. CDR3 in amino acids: CASTPGTGTRAEPQHF. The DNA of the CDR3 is TGTGCCAGCACTCCCGGGACAGGGACTCGAGCGGAGCCCCAGCATTTT.

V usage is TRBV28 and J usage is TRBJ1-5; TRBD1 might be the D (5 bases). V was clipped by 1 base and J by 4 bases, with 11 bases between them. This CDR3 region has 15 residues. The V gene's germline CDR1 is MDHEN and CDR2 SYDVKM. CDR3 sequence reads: CASSLSDRPNQPQHF. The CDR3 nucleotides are TGTGCCAGCAGTTTATCCGACAGACCGAATCAGCCCCAGCATTTT.

The CDR3 sequence is CASSSNRAFGEQYF. CDR3 sequence (DNA): TGTGCCAGCAGTTCCAATAGAGCATTCGGCGAGCAGTACTTC. V gene TRBV6-5 combines with J gene TRBJ2-7; no firm D call. Germline CDR1 is MNHEY and CDR2 is SVGAGI. The length of the CDR3 is 14 residues. The ends were cut back, 4 bases at V and 6 bases at J, with 16 bases in the middle.

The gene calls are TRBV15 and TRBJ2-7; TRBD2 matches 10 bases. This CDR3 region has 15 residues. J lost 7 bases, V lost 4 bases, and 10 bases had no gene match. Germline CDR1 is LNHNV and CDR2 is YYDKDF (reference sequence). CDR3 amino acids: CATSTELAGAGEQYF. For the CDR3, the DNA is TGTGCCACCAGCACCGAGCTAGCGGGAGCAGGAGAGCAGTACTTC.

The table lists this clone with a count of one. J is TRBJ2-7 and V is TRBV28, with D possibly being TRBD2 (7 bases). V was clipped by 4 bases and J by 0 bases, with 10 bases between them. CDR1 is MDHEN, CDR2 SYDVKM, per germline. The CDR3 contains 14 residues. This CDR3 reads CASSWRGRSYEQYF. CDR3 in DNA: TGTGCCAGCAGTTGGCGGGGGCGCTCCTACGAGCAGTACTTC.

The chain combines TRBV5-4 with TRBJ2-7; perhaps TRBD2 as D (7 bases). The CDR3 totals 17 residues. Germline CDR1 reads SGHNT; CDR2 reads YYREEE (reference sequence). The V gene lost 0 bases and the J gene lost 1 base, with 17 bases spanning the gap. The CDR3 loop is CASSLARGGQGSYEQYF. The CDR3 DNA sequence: TGTGCCAGCAGCTTGGCTAGGGGGGGGCAGGGTTCCTACGAGCAGTACTTC.

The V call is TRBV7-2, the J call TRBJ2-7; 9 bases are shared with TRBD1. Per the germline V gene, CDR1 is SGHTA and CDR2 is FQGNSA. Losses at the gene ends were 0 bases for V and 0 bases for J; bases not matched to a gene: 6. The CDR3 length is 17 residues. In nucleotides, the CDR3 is TGTGCCAGCAGCTTAGCAGGGACAGGGACGATCTCCTACGAGCAGTACTTC. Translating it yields CASSLAGTGTISYEQYF. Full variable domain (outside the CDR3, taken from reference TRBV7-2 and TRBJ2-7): GAGVSQSPSNKVTEKGKDVELRCDPISGHTALYWYRQSLGQGLEFLIYFQGNSAPDKSGLPSDRFSAERTGGSVSTLTIQRTQQEDSAVYLCASSLAGTGTISYEQYFGPGTRLTVT.